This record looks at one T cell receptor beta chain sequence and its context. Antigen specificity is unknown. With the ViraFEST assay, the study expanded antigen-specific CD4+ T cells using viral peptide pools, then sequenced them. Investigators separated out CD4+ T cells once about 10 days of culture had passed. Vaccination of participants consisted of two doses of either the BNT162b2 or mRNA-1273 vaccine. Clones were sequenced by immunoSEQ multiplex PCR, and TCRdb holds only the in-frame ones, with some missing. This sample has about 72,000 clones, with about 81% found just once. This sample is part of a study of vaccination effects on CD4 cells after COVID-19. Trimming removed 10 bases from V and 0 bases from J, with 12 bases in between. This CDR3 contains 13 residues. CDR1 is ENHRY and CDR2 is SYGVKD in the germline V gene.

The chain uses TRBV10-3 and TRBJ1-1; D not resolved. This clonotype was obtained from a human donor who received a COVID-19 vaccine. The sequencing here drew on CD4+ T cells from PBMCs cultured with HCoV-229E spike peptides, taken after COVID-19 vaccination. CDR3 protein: CATESTLNTEAFF. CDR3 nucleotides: TGTGCCACCGAAAGTACACTGAACACTGAAGCTTTCTTT.